The 14 T cell receptor beta chains in this list originate from one sample, sequenced in a study of T cell clonality in common variable immunodeficiency. Only in-frame clones appear in the TCRdb table, and some are missing; sequencing was by immunoSEQ multiplex PCR. The sample includes some 45,000 clones, none of them occurring once. Sequencing input: peripheral blood mononuclear cells. These receptors all come from a person between 18 and 75 years old in good health.

This clone was picked up a small number of times. The read stops 3 residues short of the end of the CDR3; the missing end is completed from the germline J gene. The chain combines TRBV2 with TRBJ1-1, with D tentatively TRBD1 (5 bases). V lost 4 bases to trimming and J lost 1 base, with 13 bases between them. The germline gives CDR1 SNHLY, CDR2 FYNNEI. This CDR3 spans 15 amino acids. The chain's CDR3 is CASSVRARGNTEAFF. The sequenced CDR3 bases are TGTGCCAGCAGTGTCAGGGCGAGGGGGAACACTGAA.

At least ten counts were recorded for this clone. The read comes to an end 3 residues before the CDR3 does, leaving the germline J gene to fill in the end. This chain joins TRBV6-2 or TRBV6-3 and TRBJ1-4; 7 nucleotides line up with TRBD1. In germline, CDR1 is MNHEY, CDR2 SVGEGT. The CDR3 is made up of 13 amino acids. V was pared by 7 bases and J by 8 bases, with 7 bases of the junction left unmatched. The CDR3 sequence: CASNDRDGEKLFF. CDR3 bases read: TGTGCCAGCAACGACAGGGATGGCGAAAAA.

There are many counts of this clone. The observed sequence ends 3 residues before the CDR3 terminus, with the missing tail filled in from the germline J gene. The chain joins TRBV7-2 to TRBJ2-5; D is perhaps TRBD2 (6 bases). The ends were cut back, 0 bases at V and 4 bases at J, with 21 bases in the middle. CDR1 and CDR2 (germline): SGHTA, FQGNSA. This CDR3 is 18 amino acids long. The sequenced CDR3 bases are TGTGCCAGCAGCTTAGCACAGCTAGCGCCTGCCTGGAGAGAGACC. Protein product: CASSLAQLAPAWRET. The whole CDR3 protein reads CASSLAQLAPAWRETQYF.

This clone was seen ten or more times. The read comes to an end 3 residues before the CDR3 does, leaving the germline J gene to fill in the end. The V call is TRBV5-6, the J call TRBJ1-1; the D is unclear. The CDR3 runs to 13 residues. The germline V and J ends were trimmed by 2 bases and 5 bases, with 10 bases remaining between them. The germline CDR1 and CDR2 sequences are SGHDT and YYEEEE. CDR3 protein: CASSLGRGTEAFF. CDR3 bases read: TGTGCCAGCAGCTTAGGGCGGGGTACTGAA.

This clone has a count of ten or more. Here the CDR3 reads CASRLAGETQYF. CDR3 DNA (partial): TGTGCCAGTCGACTAGCTGGAGAGACC. This chain connects TRBV19 to TRBJ2-5, with 7 bases fitting TRBD2. The observed sequence ends 3 residues before the CDR3 terminus, with the missing tail filled in from the germline J gene. Germline values: CDR1 LNHDA, CDR2 SQIVND (reference sequence). The CDR3 consists of 12 residues. Trimming took 8 bases from V and 4 from J; bases not matched to a gene: 4.

On this clone itself: The read ends 3 residues early relative to the CDR3; the germline J gene fills the gap. The chain uses TRBV18 and TRBJ2-3; TRBD1 might be the D (5 bases). CDR3 length: 12 residues. The germline V gene encodes CDR1 KGHSH and CDR2 LQKENI. The CDR3 sequence: CASSTGNQPQYF. The sequenced part of the CDR3 DNA is TGTGCCAGCTCTACAGGAAATCAGCCG. The variable domain in full, with the rest retrieved from reference TRBV18 and TRBJ2-3, is NAGVMQNPRHLVRRRGQEARLRCSPMKGHSHVYWYRQLPEEGLKFMVYLQKENIIDESGMPKERFSAEFPKEGPSILRIQQVVRGDSAAYFCASSTGNQPQYFGPGTRLTVL.

As concerns this clone: A single base separates this from a much larger clone, so it may be a read error. The read halts 3 residues ahead of the CDR3 end, with the missing end drawn from the germline J gene. The chain couples TRBV5-1 to TRBJ1-4; D is possibly TRBD1 (6 bases). This CDR3 comprises 16 residues. Germline V gene sequence: CDR1 SGHRS, CDR2 YFSETQ. The CDR3 sequence is CASSLGAGAGANVLFF. Incomplete CDR3 DNA: TGCGCCAGCAGCTTGGGGGCAGGGGCTGGGGCCAACGTA.

This clone was counted many times. The CDR3 end falls 3 residues outside the read, so it is completed with the germline J gene. The V call is TRBV10-3, the J call TRBJ2-3; D perhaps matches TRBD2 (5 bases). In germline, CDR1 is ENHRY, CDR2 SYGVKD. Trimming took off 5 bases at V and 1 base at J, with 16 bases between the two ends. The CDR3 sequence is 16 residues long. The CDR3 DNA, read in part, is TGTGCCATCAGTATTACAACTGGGCGGGGCACAGATACG. This encodes CAISITTGRGTDT. The entire CDR3 protein reads CAISITTGRGTDTQYF.

The sample holds many counts of this clone. The read ends 3 residues early relative to the CDR3; the germline J gene fills the gap. The J gene is TRBJ2-2, the V gene TRBV30, with D possibly matching TRBD1 (6 bases). The CDR3 covers 13 residues. Per germline, CDR1 GTSNPN and CDR2 SVGIG (reference sequence). The sequenced CDR3 bases are TGTGCCTGGAGTGTACAGGGAAACGAAAAG. Residues: CAWSVQGNEK. The full-length CDR3 reads as CAWSVQGNEKLFF.

This clone was counted many times. The read ends 3 residues early relative to the CDR3; the germline J gene fills the gap. This chain uses TRBV29-1 with TRBJ1-1; unclear D gene. Germline CDR1 reads SQVTM; CDR2 reads ANQGSEA. There are 14 residues in the CDR3. V shed 0 bases and J shed 0 bases, with 8 bases lying between them. The sequenced part of the CDR3 DNA is TGCAGCGTTGAAGATAGCCCTGTGAACACTGAA. This translates into CSVEDSPVNTE. The entire CDR3 protein reads CSVEDSPVNTEAFF.

Concerning this clone itself: The read finishes 3 residues shy of the CDR3 end, and the germline J gene is used to complete it. The rearrangement links TRBV7-9 to TRBJ2-7; no clear D. This CDR3 is built from 11 residues. Germline CDR1 and CDR2: SEHNR and FQNEAQ (reference sequence). The V end lost 7 bases, the J end lost 0 bases, and 4 bases lay between the germline ends. The part of the CDR3 DNA that was read is TGTGCCAGCACTTCCTCCTACGAG. Amino acids: CASTSSYE. The full CDR3 protein is CASTSSYEQYF.

In its sample, this clone was seen a few times. Read data end 3 residues before the CDR3 end; the end is taken from the germline J gene. The rearrangement links TRBV10-3 to TRBJ2-7, with 10 bases that match TRBD1. V dropped 0 bases and J dropped 4; count of bases not matched to a gene: 3. The germline V gene encodes CDR1 ENHRY and CDR2 SYGVKD. The CDR3 is 15 amino acids. This chain's CDR3 is CAISESGTGVYEQYF. The covered CDR3 bases are TGTGCCATCAGTGAGTCAGGGACAGGGGTGTACGAG.

This clone was recorded many times. From the germline J gene comes the end of the CDR3, since the read stops 3 residues before it. This rearrangement joins TRBV24-1 to TRBJ2-6; weak D call: TRBD1 (5 bases). Germline V gene lookup returns CDR1 KGHDR and CDR2 SFDVKD. This CDR3 contains 17 residues. V was cut by 4 bases and J by 0 bases, with 12 bases left in between. Incomplete CDR3 DNA: TGTGCCACCAGTGACCATCGACAGACCTCTGGGGCCAACGTC. This translates into CATSDHRQTSGANV. The full CDR3 reads CATSDHRQTSGANVLTF.

This clone was counted ten times or more. The read terminates 3 residues before the CDR3 end, so the remaining end is supplied by the germline J gene. This chain links TRBV6-2 or TRBV6-3 with TRBJ1-4; D is uncertain. The CDR3 is made up of 16 amino acids. Germline values: CDR1 MNHEY, CDR2 SVGEGT. Trimming pared 6 bases from V and 0 bases from J, leaving 14 bases between. The CDR3: CASRPQRVSTNEKLFF. CDR3 DNA (partial): TGTGCCAGCAGACCCCAGAGGGTTTCAACTAATGAAAAA.